Below, 28 T cell receptor beta chains from the same sample are listed, as sequenced in a study of lymphopenia after photon versus proton radiotherapy. The assay was immunoSEQ multiplex PCR, and TCRdb's table has in-frame clones only and misses some. Here the sample spans fewer than 50,000 clones, 85% being singletons. The sequencing used peripheral blood, collected from a patient treated with photon-based radiotherapy. These receptors originate from a man in his forties with gastric cancer.

This chain joins TRBV5-1 and TRBJ2-3; 8 nucleotides line up with TRBD1. The CDR3 contains 15 residues. Looked up from germline, CDR1 is SGHRS and CDR2 is YFSETQ. Trimming took 1 base from V and 3 from J; bases not matched to a gene: 4. Here the CDR3 reads CASSLRGTGTDTQYF. CDR3 coding DNA: TGCGCCAGCAGCTTGCGAGGGACAGGTACAGATACGCAGTATTTT.

The sample holds a few counts of this clone. The chain combines TRBV25-1 with TRBJ2-7, with D hard to call. Germline CDR1 and CDR2: MGHDK and SYGVNS. The CDR3 spans 12 residues. Deletions cut 2 bases from V and 5 bases from J, with 7 bases between. The DNA of the CDR3 is TGTGCCAGCAGTGAAGTAGGCCACGAGCAGTACTTC. Its protein product is CASSEVGHEQYF.

This chain uses TRBV7-8 with TRBJ2-6, with 8 bases that match TRBD1. CDR3 length: 18 amino acids. Germline lookup yields CDR1 SGHVS and CDR2 FQNEAQ. J lost 2 bases, V lost 8 bases, and 14 bases had no gene match. CDR3 in DNA: TGTGCCAGCCTCCGAGGGTGGCAGGGGGCGCCTGGGGCCAACGTCCTGACTTTC. It encodes CASLRGWQGAPGANVLTF.

The V and J genes are TRBV7-6 and TRBJ1-1, with unresolved D. Trimming cost V 1 base and J 1 base, with 4 bases left between them. CDR1 is SGHVS, CDR2 FNYEAQ, per germline. The length of the CDR3 is 13 residues. DNA for the CDR3: TGTGCCAGCAGCTTAGAACAGAACACTGAAGCTTTCTTT. As protein: CASSLEQNTEAFF.

This clone was recorded a few times. V usage is TRBV5-1 and J usage is TRBJ1-6, with D uncertain. Germline V gene sequence: CDR1 SGHRS, CDR2 YFSETQ. CDR3 length: 15 amino acids. Trimming stripped 2 bases from V and 5 bases from J, with 11 bases between. The CDR3 is CASSLTSQDNSPLHF. CDR3 nucleotide sequence: TGCGCCAGCAGCTTAACCTCGCAGGATAATTCACCCCTCCACTTT.

The chain joins TRBV5-4 to TRBJ2-3; TRBD2 matches 9 bases. From germline, CDR1 is SGHNT and CDR2 YYREEE (reference sequence). This CDR3 is built from 16 residues. V was pared by 0 bases and J by 2 bases, with 4 bases of the junction left unmatched. CDR3: CASSLGLAGNTDTQYF. CDR3 coding DNA: TGTGCCAGCAGCTTGGGGCTAGCGGGAAACACAGATACGCAGTATTTT.

This chain links TRBV25-1 with TRBJ2-7, with TRBD2 matching 8 bases. The CDR3 has 16 residues. Germline-derived CDR1 and CDR2 are MGHDK and SYGVNS. The J segment lost 2 bases and the V segment lost 2 bases, leaving 8 bases of the junction unmatched. This chain's CDR3 is CASSEGGGGPPYEQYF. In DNA, the CDR3 is TGTGCCAGCAGTGAAGGAGGCGGGGGGCCCCCCTACGAGCAGTACTTC.

V is TRBV6-5 and J is TRBJ1-5; D is perhaps TRBD1 (5 bases). Germline loops: CDR1 MNHEY, CDR2 SVGAGI. The CDR3 is 15 residues long. V lost 6 bases and J lost 0, with 12 bases in between. CDR3 DNA sequence: TGTGCCAGCAGGCGGGACGGAAATAGCAATCAGCCCCAGCATTTT. Translation gives CASRRDGNSNQPQHF.

This chain uses TRBV19 with TRBJ1-2, with D possibly being TRBD1 (6 bases). This CDR3 has 11 amino acids. V lost 10 bases, J lost 4 bases, and 10 bases lay in between. Germline V CDR1 and CDR2: LNHDA, SQIVND (reference sequence). The CDR3 sequence is CAIRTAYGYTF. The CDR3 bases are TGTGCCATCAGGACAGCCTATGGCTACACCTTC.

The chain joins TRBV11-3 to TRBJ2-1; TRBD1 aligns across 9 bases. The CDR3 covers 17 residues. The V gene end was trimmed by 1 base and the J gene end by 5 bases; junction bases not matched to a gene: 9. Germline CDR1 and CDR2: SGHNT and YENEEA. The DNA for the CDR3 is TGTGCCAGCAGCTTAGGTCTTAGGGGACAGGGTAACAATGAGCAGTTCTTC. Its translation: CASSLGLRGQGNNEQFF.

This clone showed up just once. The chain is built from TRBV12-1 and TRBJ2-1. TRBV12-1 is shown as a pseudogene. This CDR3 is 18 amino acids long. For the CDR3, the DNA is TGTGCCAGCAGCAAACCCAAAGGACGGCAGAGCTCCTACAATGAGCAGTTCTTC. Translating gives CASSKPKGRQSSYNEQFF.

The chain uses TRBV18 and TRBJ1-1; TRBD1 agrees at 8 bases. Germline trimming cut 5 bases from V and 5 bases from J; bases unmatched to any gene: 7. This CDR3 region has 14 residues. From germline, CDR1 is KGHSH and CDR2 LQKENI. The CDR3 spells CASSAQGVGTEAFF. DNA for the CDR3: TGTGCCAGCTCAGCACAGGGGGTTGGGACTGAAGCTTTCTTT.

The chain couples TRBV6-1 to TRBJ1-5, with TRBD1 as a possible D gene (5 bases). Germline assignment: CDR1 MNHNS and CDR2 SASEGT. Trimming pared 4 bases from V and 6 bases from J, leaving 19 bases between. CDR3 length: 16 amino acids. Here the CDR3 DNA reads TGTGCCAGCAGTGCATCCGGAGGGGCTAGTGGTCAGCCCCAGCATTTT. Its protein is CASSASGGASGQPQHF.

This rearrangement joins TRBV4-1 to TRBJ2-3; perhaps TRBD1 as D (6 bases). Trimming left V 3 bases short and J 0 bases short, with 16 bases between. Germline-derived CDR1 and CDR2 are MGHRA and YSYEKL. CDR3 size: 17 residues. The CDR3 sequence is CASSQGAVSGSTDTQYF. The CDR3, as DNA: TGCGCCAGCAGCCAGGGGGCTGTGTCGGGGAGCACAGATACGCAGTATTTT.

The rearrangement links TRBV21-1 to TRBJ1-5. TRBV21-1 is labeled a pseudogene. The CDR3 loop spans 16 amino acids. CDR3: CASSKEEWWSNQPQHF. CDR3 nucleotide sequence: TGTGCCAGCAGCAAAGAGGAGTGGTGGAGCAATCAGCCCCAGCATTTT.

This chain uses TRBV6-5 with TRBJ2-7; no firm D call. Germline CDR1 and CDR2: MNHEY and SVGAGI. V dropped 6 bases and J dropped 2 bases, with 17 bases sitting between them. CDR3 length: 15 amino acids. The DNA of the CDR3 is TGTGCCAGCAGCCCCTACCCTCACGGCACCTACGAGCAGTACTTC. It encodes CASSPYPHGTYEQYF.

This chain uses TRBV18 with TRBJ2-7; D call uncertain. The germline V and J ends were trimmed by 2 bases and 0 bases, with 14 bases remaining between them. This CDR3 is 16 amino acids long. Germline V gene lookup returns CDR1 KGHSH and CDR2 LQKENI. CDR3 sequence: CASSPIWDRTSYEQYF. The CDR3 bases are TGTGCCAGCTCACCAATCTGGGATCGGACCTCCTACGAGCAGTACTTC. Variable domain in full (rest from reference TRBV18 and TRBJ2-7): NAGVMQNPRHLVRRRGQEARLRCSPMKGHSHVYWYRQLPEEGLKFMVYLQKENIIDESGMPKERFSAEFPKEGPSILRIQQVVRGDSAAYFCASSPIWDRTSYEQYFGPGTRLTVT.

This chain connects TRBV19 to TRBJ2-5, with D uncertain. V was cut by 4 bases and J by 2 bases, with 8 bases left in between. This CDR3 contains 13 residues. Looked up from germline, CDR1 is LNHDA and CDR2 is SQIVND (reference sequence). The CDR3 region is CASSKGLQETQYF. The CDR3 DNA sequence: TGTGCCAGTAGTAAGGGATTACAAGAGACCCAGTACTTC.

The chain joins TRBV5-1 to TRBJ2-7; 8 positions match TRBD1. The CDR3 loop spans 15 amino acids. CDR1 is SGHRS, CDR2 YFSETQ, per germline. The junction had 16 bases not matched to a gene; V was cut back by 7 bases and J by 7 bases. As DNA, the CDR3 is TGCGCCAGCGCCTCCGGGACAGGAGGGTTCAGAGAGCAGTACTTC. This sequence encodes CASASGTGGFREQYF.

The CDR3 DNA is TGTGCCAGCAGTGGTGAAGTGTTCCCGGACAATGAGCAGTTCTTC. This translates into CASSGEVFPDNEQFF. V is TRBV9 and J is TRBJ2-1; D not resolved. Trimming shortened V by 5 bases and J by 5 bases, and 17 bases separated the two germline ends. The CDR3 covers 15 residues. Germline CDR1 is SGDLS and CDR2 is YYNGEE.

To note about this clone: The same CDR3 arises from other DNA sequences in this sample as well. This chain links TRBV5-6 with TRBJ1-5; D remains unclear. The CDR3 is made up of 13 amino acids. Germline CDR1 and CDR2: SGHDT and YYEEEE. Trimming removed 4 bases at V and 4 bases at J, with 9 bases between. Here the CDR3 reads CASSRGENQPQHF. CDR3 DNA: TGTGCCAGCAGCCGAGGTGAAAATCAGCCCCAGCATTTT.

The chain couples TRBV4-1 to TRBJ2-1; no clear D. V dropped 0 bases and J dropped 5 bases, with 8 bases sitting between them. This CDR3 spans 14 amino acids. Germline V gene data show CDR1 as MGHRA and CDR2 as YSYEKL. For the CDR3, the DNA is TGCGCCAGCAGCCAAGAGGAAGGTGACAATGAGCAGTTCTTC. Translated: CASSQEEGDNEQFF.

The V gene is TRBV5-6, the J gene TRBJ2-1; possible D gene TRBD1, 7 bases. The V end lost 2 bases, the J end lost 7 bases, and 19 bases lay between the germline ends. The V gene's germline CDR1 is SGHDT and CDR2 YYEEEE. CDR3 size: 16 residues. The CDR3 here is CASSFPQGSGGNEQFF. The DNA for the CDR3 is TGTGCCAGCAGCTTCCCACAGGGGAGCGGAGGGAATGAGCAGTTCTTC.

This chain links TRBV5-1 with TRBJ2-7, with D possibly TRBD2 on 5 matching bases. The CDR3 extends over 16 amino acids. Trimming cost V 4 bases and J 0 bases, with 17 bases left between them. Per germline, CDR1 SGHRS and CDR2 YFSETQ. CDR3 coding DNA: TGCGCCAGCAGCCAGACCGCCGGGATCAGCTCCTACGAGCAGTACTTC. As protein: CASSQTAGISSYEQYF.

This clone occurred a few times. The gene calls are TRBV2 and TRBJ2-3; D remains ambiguous. This CDR3 is built from 15 residues. Germline CDR1 SNHLY, CDR2 FYNNEI. The V end lost 5 bases, the J end lost 3 bases, and 15 bases lay between the germline ends. The CDR3 DNA reads as TGTGCCAGCAGTTGGAACTCCCTGAAAACAGATACGCAGTATTTT. The encoded protein is CASSWNSLKTDTQYF.

The chain has TRBV11-2 and TRBJ1-3; the D gene is possibly TRBD1 (5 bases). Germline V lookup: CDR1 SGHAT, CDR2 FQNNGV. There are 14 residues in the CDR3. The germline V and J ends were trimmed by 6 bases and 0 bases, with 9 bases remaining between them. CDR3 loop: CASSQGLSGNTIYF. The CDR3 coding sequence is TGTGCCAGCAGTCAGGGCCTCTCTGGAAACACCATATATTTT.

This clone was observed a single time. The rearrangement joins TRBV27 to TRBJ2-7, with TRBD1 as a possible D gene (5 bases). Germline V lookup: CDR1 MNHEY, CDR2 SMNVEV (reference sequence). The CDR3 is 12 residues long. The V end was cut by 5 bases, the J end by 4 bases, with 9 bases between. DNA of the CDR3: TGTGCCAGCAGTCCAGGGTCGTACGAGCAGTACTTC. Protein sequence: CASSPGSYEQYF.

The V gene is TRBV2, the J gene TRBJ1-1; D call uncertain. With 10 bases removed from V and 0 bases from J, the gap between germline ends came to 6 bases. The CDR3 runs to 11 residues. Germline V gene sequence: CDR1 SNHLY, CDR2 FYNNEI. The CDR3 coding sequence is TGTGCCACCGGTATGAACACTGAAGCTTTCTTT. Translated, it gives CATGMNTEAFF.